This T cell receptor beta chain was found in a study of regulatory T cells in long-lasting Graves disease. Findings and limits, study-wide: The analysis examined peripheral blood only and excluded thyroid tissue.

Combining iRepertoire HTBI primers with Arm-PCR of CDR3 regions, the authors built TCR beta libraries. In TCRdb, the multiplex PCR reads were re-called with MiXCR into one record per CDR3 protein. The sample carries approximately 400,000 distinct CDR3 sequences, 15% recorded once. Turning to this clonotype: Its antigen is unidentified.

Indicated time point: newly diagnosed GD, antithyroid drugs for less than 3 months. PBMCs provided the RNA from which the TCR library was made. This sample also appeared in a second study, on T cells in Graves' hyperthyroidism and ophthalmopathy. That work contributes: No ophthalmopathy progression within 18 months constituted stable Graves' hyperthyroidism. The study used the HTBI primer set for a first-round RT-PCR of the TCR CDR3.

This sample comprised peripheral blood mononuclear cells (PBMCs), obtained at new diagnosis, from a patient treated with antithyroid drugs. This receptor was identified in a woman younger than 45 with Graves disease.

CDR3 in amino acids: CASSSQPPGQETQYF. CDR3 in DNA: TGTGCCAGCAGCTCCCAGCCCCCAGGGCAAGAGACCCAGTACTTC. V and J are TRBV7-9 and TRBJ2-5; D possibly corresponds to TRBD1 (5 bases). The CDR3 sequence is 15 residues long. CDR1 and CDR2 from the germline V gene are SEHNR and FQNEAQ (reference sequence). The V end lost 4 bases, the J end lost 2 bases, and 14 bases lay between the germline ends.